Here is one TCR beta chain with its context. Its target is unknown. The entry originates in a study of memory CD4+ T cells and cytomegalovirus serostatus. Study results and caveats: A US-trained random forest predicted CMV serostatus with median AUC approximately 0.9.

Original data processing: After removing out-of-frame reads, approximately 2.2 million distinct TCRbeta sequences remained. Clones were sequenced by immunoSEQ multiplex PCR, and TCRdb holds only the in-frame ones, with some missing. Clone size and the V and J calls come from that table; the DNA yielded D and trimming. The top ten clones hold roughly 3% of a sample with about 56,000 clones, about three quarters of them seen once. The sort gate was single viable CD3+CD4+CD8-CD45RO+ cells for memory CD4+ T cells. The length of the CDR3 is 14 residues. With 4 bases removed from V and 4 bases from J, the gap between germline ends came to 14 bases. The germline V gene has CDR1 SGHNT and CDR2 YYREEE (reference sequence).

The sample taken for sequencing was memory CD4+ T cells from blood. V usage is TRBV5-4 and J usage is TRBJ1-1; no clear D. This TCR came from an adult in good health and CMV-seropositive. CDR3 in DNA: TGTGCCAGCAGCCTCTCGAGATGGGGCACTGAAGCTTTCTTT. This translates into CASSLSRWGTEAFF.